This entry lists 6 T cell receptor beta chains sequenced from one sample in a study of blood T cells in healthy people across ages. The authors ran a second PCR of 7 to 11 cycles using a sample-barcoded 5' primer and a J-beta primer mix. TCRdb independently ran MiXCR on the 5' RACE reads; one entry per CDR3 protein. This table has some 1.7 million distinct CDR3 sequences, over 25% appearing once. Sequencing input: blood. The source of these receptors is a woman between 25 and 40 years old in good health.

The chain combines TRBV18 with TRBJ2-1; tentatively, D is TRBD1 or TRBD2 (5 bases each). V shed 2 bases and J shed 7 bases, with 18 bases lying between them. Per germline, CDR1 KGHSH and CDR2 LQKENI. This CDR3 is built from 16 residues. CDR3 DNA sequence: TGTGCCAGCTCACCAGTGACTGGGGGACCTGGAAATGAGCAGTTCTTC. The encoded protein is CASSPVTGGPGNEQFF.

This clonotype showed up many times. The rearrangement joins TRBV20-1 to TRBJ1-2; D unclear. In germline, CDR1 is DFQATT, CDR2 SNEGSKA (reference sequence). The CDR3 sequence is 14 residues long. The germline V and J ends were trimmed by 4 bases and 5 bases, with 17 bases remaining between them. CDR3 residues: CSAIVAGVGYGYTF. CDR3 coding DNA: TGCAGTGCTATAGTTGCTGGAGTAGGGTATGGCTACACCTTC.

This clonotype was detected a few times. This chain connects TRBV20-1 to TRBJ1-2; the D gene is possibly TRBD1 (5 bases). The germline V and J ends were trimmed by 1 base and 3 bases, with 18 bases remaining between them. Germline V gene sequence: CDR1 DFQATT, CDR2 SNEGSKA (reference sequence). This CDR3 is built from 16 residues. CDR3 residues: CSARATGQGVYYGYTF. The CDR3 DNA reads as TGCAGTGCTAGAGCTACGGGGCAGGGAGTCTACTATGGCTACACCTTC.

A remark on this clonotype: Possible read error: a much larger clone is one base away. This sequence joins TRBV3-1 and TRBJ2-3; D ambiguous. The ends were cut back, 5 bases at V and 14 bases at J, with 20 bases in the middle. There are 13 residues in the CDR3. Germline V gene lookup returns CDR1 LGHDT and CDR2 YNNKEL (reference sequence). The CDR3 protein is CASSSSPNEKLYF. The DNA of the CDR3 is TGTGCCAGCAGCTCCTCCCCTAATGAAAAACTGTATTTT.

Comments on this clonotype: This clone may be a read error of a much larger clone one base away. The V and J genes are TRBV12-3 or TRBV12-4 and TRBJ2-1, with D perhaps TRBD2 (5 bases). The length of the CDR3 is 16 residues. The CDR3: CACSGQLGSSYNEQFF. Here the CDR3 DNA reads TGTGCCTGCAGTGGGCAACTAGGGAGCTCCTACAATGAGCAGTTCTTC.

J is TRBJ2-3 and V is TRBV7-9; D is possibly TRBD1 (6 bases). The CDR3 runs to 16 residues. Trimming took 1 base from V and 1 from J, leaving 12 bases between them. CDR1 and CDR2 from the germline V gene are SEHNR and FQNEAQ (reference sequence). CDR3 residues: CASSLGTAFRTDTQYF. In nucleotides, the CDR3 is TGTGCCAGCAGCTTAGGGACAGCATTTCGCACAGATACGCAGTATTTT.